This T cell receptor (beta chain) was observed in a study of shared clonotypes between healthy human individuals. Study-wide results and caveats: Rarefaction showed sorted-subset sequencing was incomplete despite large depth. Among donors, clonotype sharing was expected to be affected by sequencing depth.

Positive CCR7 selection of CD45RO-negative cells yielded the naive CD8 cells, and terminally differentiated effector memory CD45RA+ cells were excluded. For this clone: The antigen is undetermined.

Sequencing used immunoSEQ multiplex PCR; TCRdb keeps in-frame clones, though not all of them. The sample lists about 680,000 clones; 92% were seen once. Germline CDR1 and CDR2: SGDLS and YYNGEE. V dropped 4 bases and J dropped 0; count of bases not matched to a gene: 5. This CDR3 has 15 residues. This receptor was obtained from a man in his thirties or forties in good health. This chain joins TRBV9 and TRBJ2-7, with 9 bases identical to TRBD2. The sample taken for sequencing was naive CD8+ T cells sorted from blood. The CDR3 DNA reads TGTGCCAGCAGCAATAGCGGGAGCCCCTCCTACGAGCAGTACTTC. Residues: CASSNSGSPSYEQYF.